The clone carrying this TCR beta chain has a count of ten or more. Each CDR3 protein is one row after TCRdb ran MiXCR on the RACE reads. The sample holds 330,000 or so distinct CDR3 sequences, about 6% seen once. The entry originates in a study of human T cells and chemical hapten exposure. Time point defined: patch test 2, 6 weeks after DPC sensitization. As to treatment: therapeutic diphenylcyclopropenone sensitization with weekly scalp DPC. This TCR was recovered from a woman younger than 35 with alopecia areata. Some clones in this sample may be carry-over from other donors' samples. The specimen was whole blood, collected in connection with sensitization to the hapten diphenylcyclopropenone (DPC).

DNA for the CDR3: TGCGCCAGCAGCCAAGTTGTCCGAAGGACTGAAGCTTTCTTT. This encodes CASSQVVRRTEAFF. The rearrangement links TRBV4-1 to TRBJ1-1; D not certain. The length of the CDR3 is 14 residues. CDR1 and CDR2 (germline): MGHRA, YSYEKL. V lost 1 base and J lost 5, with 11 bases in between.